Sequencing of this T cell receptor (beta chain) was carried out in a study of T cell repertoires in cytomegalovirus infection. A word on this clonotype: Its specificity is unknown.

TCRdb re-called the reads with MiXCR, one entry per CDR3 protein. The table has around 750,000 distinct CDR3 sequences, 32% seen once. Sequencing used cultured CD8+ T cells from PBMCs, obtained from culture after CMV antigen stimulation. The sequence was collected from a human donor in good health (CMV status not recorded). Some clones in this sample may be carry-over from other donors' samples.

The CDR3 loop reads CASSLAVGEGEETQYF. CDR3 DNA: TGTGCCAGCAGCTTAGCTGTCGGGGAAGGAGAAGAGACCCAGTACTTC. The rearrangement uses TRBV7-9 and TRBJ2-5; TRBD2 is a possible D gene (5 bases). Trimming removed 0 bases from V and 3 bases from J, with 14 bases in between. The CDR3 is 16 residues long. The germline gives CDR1 SEHNR, CDR2 FQNEAQ (reference sequence).